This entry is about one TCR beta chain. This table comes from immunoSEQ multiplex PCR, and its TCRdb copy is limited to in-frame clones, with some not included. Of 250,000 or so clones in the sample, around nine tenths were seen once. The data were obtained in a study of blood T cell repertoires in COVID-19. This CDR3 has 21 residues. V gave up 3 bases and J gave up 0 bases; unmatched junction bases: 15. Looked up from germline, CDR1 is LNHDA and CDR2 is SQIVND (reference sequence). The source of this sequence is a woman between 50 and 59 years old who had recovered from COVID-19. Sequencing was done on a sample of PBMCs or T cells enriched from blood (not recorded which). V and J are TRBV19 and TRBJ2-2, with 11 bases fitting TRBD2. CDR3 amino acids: CASSIPAASTSGEPNTGELFF. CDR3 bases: TGTGCCAGTAGTATCCCCGCGGCCTCGACTAGCGGGGAGCCGAACACCGGGGAGCTGTTTTTT.